A selection of T cell receptor beta chains follows, all from one sample in a study of CD8+CD57+ T cells in acquired aplastic anemia. TCRdb itself ran the reads through MiXCR, one entry per CDR3 protein. The table records under 350,000 distinct CDR3 sequences, under 65% of them present only once. The source material was sorted CD4+, CD8+, or CD8+CD57+ T cells (not recorded which) from PBMCs. The receptors shown here come from a human donor with aplastic anemia. The CDR3 runs from the conserved cysteine through the conserved F or W. D genes are given only for firm matches. Rows give clone size only sometimes, using once, few, many, or a class for an expanded clone.

D gene	V gene	J gene	clone size	CDR3 DNA	CDR3 protein
NA	TRBV29-1	TRBJ2-6	NA	TGCAGCGTTCCAGGGCTGGGTGGGGCCAACGTCCTGACTTTC	CSVPGLGGANVLTF
NA	TRBV19	TRBJ2-7	NA	TGTGCCAGTAGCGGGGAGTGGACCTACGAGCAGTACTTC	CASSGEWTYEQYF
NA	TRBV5-6	TRBJ2-7	NA	TGTGCCAGCAGCTTGTTCTCCAGCAGCGAGCAGTACTTC	CASSLFSSSEQYF
TRBD1	TRBV5-6	TRBJ2-5	many	TGTGCCAGCAGCTCTCAGGGGGCGGGGGAGACCCAGTACTTC	CASSSQGAGETQYF
NA	TRBV20-1	TRBJ2-7	NA	TGCAGTGCTTCAGGGGTAGGGGGCTACGAGCAGTACTTC	CSASGVGGYEQYF
TRBD1	TRBV20-1	TRBJ1-1	NA	TGCAGTGCCTGGGACAGTTTCGAAGCTTTCTTT	CSAWDSFEAFF
NA	TRBV6-4	TRBJ2-3	NA	TGTGCCAGCAGCTATCGAACTACAGATACGCAGTATTTT	CASSYRTTDTQYF
NA	TRBV5-1	TRBJ2-1	NA	TGCGCCAGCAGCTTGCAGGGTTCCTACAATGAGCAGTTCTTC	CASSLQGSYNEQFF
TRBD1	TRBV7-3	TRBJ1-1	many	TGTGCCAGCAGCTTAAGTCCCGGGGACAGGTACATGACACCGAACACTGAAGCTTTCTTT	CASSLSPGDRYMTPNTEAFF
NA	TRBV20-1	TRBJ1-1	few	TGCAGTGCTAGTTTCGGCAAACTGAACACTGAAGCTTTCTTT	CSASFGKLNTEAFF